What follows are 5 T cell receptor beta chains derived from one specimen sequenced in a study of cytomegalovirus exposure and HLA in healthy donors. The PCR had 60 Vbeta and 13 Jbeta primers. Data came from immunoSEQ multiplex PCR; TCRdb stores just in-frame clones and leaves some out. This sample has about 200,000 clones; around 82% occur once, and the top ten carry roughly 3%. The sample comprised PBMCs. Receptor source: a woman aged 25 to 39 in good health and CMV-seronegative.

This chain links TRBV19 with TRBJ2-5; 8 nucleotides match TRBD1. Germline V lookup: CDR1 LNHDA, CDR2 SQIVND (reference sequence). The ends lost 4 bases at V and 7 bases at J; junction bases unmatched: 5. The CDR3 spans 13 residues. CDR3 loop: CASSSRGLGTQYF. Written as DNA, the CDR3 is TGTGCCAGTAGTAGCAGGGGGCTCGGGACCCAGTACTTC.

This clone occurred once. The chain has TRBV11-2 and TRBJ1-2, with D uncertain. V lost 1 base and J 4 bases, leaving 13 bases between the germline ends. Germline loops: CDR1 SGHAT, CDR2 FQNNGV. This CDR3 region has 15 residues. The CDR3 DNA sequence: TGTGCCAGCAGCTTAGGACCCCACAACAGCTATGGCTACACCTTC. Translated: CASSLGPHNSYGYTF.

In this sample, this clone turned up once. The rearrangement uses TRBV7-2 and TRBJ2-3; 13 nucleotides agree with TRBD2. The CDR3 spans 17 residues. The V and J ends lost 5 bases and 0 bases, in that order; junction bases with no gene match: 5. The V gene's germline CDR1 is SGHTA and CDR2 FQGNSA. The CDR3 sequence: CASSLRLAGGSTDTQYF. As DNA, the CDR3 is TGTGCCAGCAGCCTAAGACTAGCGGGAGGTAGCACAGATACGCAGTATTTT.

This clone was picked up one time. The CDR3 spells CASSLVVRTGGTITEAFF. DNA for the CDR3: TGTGCCAGCAGCTTGGTAGTACGGACAGGGGGCACGATCACTGAAGCTTTCTTT. The genes are TRBV5-6 and TRBJ1-1; 11 positions agree with TRBD1. This CDR3 contains 18 residues. The ends lost 0 bases at V and 4 bases at J; junction bases unmatched: 11. Germline V CDR1 and CDR2: SGHDT, YYEEEE.

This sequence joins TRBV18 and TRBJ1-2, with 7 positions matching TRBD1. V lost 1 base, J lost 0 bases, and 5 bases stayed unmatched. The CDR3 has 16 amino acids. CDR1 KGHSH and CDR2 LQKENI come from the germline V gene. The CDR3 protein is CASSPRGDSANYGYTF. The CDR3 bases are TGTGCCAGCTCACCACGGGGGGACAGTGCTAACTATGGCTACACCTTC.